This entry describes one T cell receptor (beta chain). Sequencing used immunoSEQ multiplex PCR; TCRdb keeps in-frame clones, though not all of them. There are some 200,000 clones in the sample; 85% to 90% occur only once, and approximately 6% lies in the top ten. This CDR3 is 15 amino acids long. From germline, CDR1 is MNHEY and CDR2 SMNVEV (reference sequence). Unmatched junction bases numbered 11, after V lost 8 bases and J lost 4 bases. These data originate in a study of blood T cell repertoires in COVID-19. The chain uses TRBV27 and TRBJ1-2, with 9 bases that match TRBD1. Sequencing was carried out using peripheral blood. This TCR was recovered from an elderly man with acute or convalescent COVID-19. The CDR3 loop is CASSSAGTGFYGYTF. CDR3 nucleotide sequence: TGTGCCAGCTCCTCCGCCGGGACAGGGTTCTATGGCTACACCTTC.